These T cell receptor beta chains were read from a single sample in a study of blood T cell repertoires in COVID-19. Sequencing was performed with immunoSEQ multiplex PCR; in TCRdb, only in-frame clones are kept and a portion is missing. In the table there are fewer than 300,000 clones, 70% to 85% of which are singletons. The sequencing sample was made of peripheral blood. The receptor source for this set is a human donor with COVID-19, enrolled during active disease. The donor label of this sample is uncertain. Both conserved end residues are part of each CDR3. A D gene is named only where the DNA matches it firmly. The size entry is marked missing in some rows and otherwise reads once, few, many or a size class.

TGTGCCAGTAGTATGGCTCAGACTTCCGGGGAGCTGTTTTTT | CASSMAQTSGELFF | NA | TRBJ2-2 | TRBV19 | NA
TGTGCCAGCACCGTGGGGGGGGCAGGAGCCTACGAGCAGTACTTC | CASTVGGAGAYEQYF | NA | TRBJ2-7 | TRBV6-6 | NA
TGTGCCAGCAGTCGACAGGGGGCCTTCGATGGCTACACCTTC | CASSRQGAFDGYTF | NA | TRBJ1-2 | TRBV6-2/TRBV6-3 | TRBD1
TGTGCCAGCTCACCAGCTCCTCCGGGACAGGGGACCTACGAGCAGTACTTC | CASSPAPPGQGTYEQYF | NA | TRBJ2-7 | TRBV18 | TRBD1
TGTGCCAGCAGAAATAGCGGGAGGACCTACGAGCAGTACTTC | CASRNSGRTYEQYF | NA | TRBJ2-7 | TRBV6-5 | TRBD2
TGTGCCAGCAGCTTTTTGGACTACCCCGTTGATGAGCAGTTCTTC | CASSFLDYPVDEQFF | NA | TRBJ2-1 | TRBV5-5 | NA
TGCTCCCGGACTACCTCCTACAATGAGCAGTTCTTC | CSRTTSYNEQFF | NA | TRBJ2-1 | TRBV29-1 | NA
TGTGCCAGCAGTGAAGAGGTATTCGACAATGAGCAGTTCTTC | CASSEEVFDNEQFF | NA | TRBJ2-1 | TRBV6-4 | NA
TGTGCCAGCAGTTTAAGGCAGGGTCTGTATGGCTACACCTTC | CASSLRQGLYGYTF | NA | TRBJ1-2 | TRBV28 | NA
TGTGCCTGGAGTGTGGGGCAGATCACAGATACGCAGTATTTT | CAWSVGQITDTQYF | NA | TRBJ2-3 | TRBV30 | NA
TGTGCCAGCAGCTTAGGAGGGCTCTACAATGAGCAGTTCTTC | CASSLGGLYNEQFF | once | TRBJ2-1 | TRBV7-9 | NA
TGTGCCAGCAGTTACGGAGGGTACACTGAAGCTTTCTTT | CASSYGGYTEAFF | NA | TRBJ1-1 | TRBV6-2/TRBV6-3 | NA